The 6 T cell receptor beta chains below come from one sample, sequenced in a study of CD8 T cells in Susac syndrome. An input of about 0.45 to 1 ug of RNA was subjected to reverse transcription using random hexamers. Using its own MiXCR run on the immunoSEQ multiplex PCR reads, TCRdb lists one record per CDR3 protein. Among about 180,000 distinct CDR3 sequences listed, just under 95% were seen once. Input material: CD4+ T cells from PBMCs. The receptors derive from a human donor with Susac syndrome.

This CDR3 is CASSPTGTAYGYTF. The CDR3 DNA reads TGTGCCAGCAGCCCGACCGGGACAGCCTATGGCTACACCTTC. V usage is TRBV4-2 and J usage is TRBJ1-2; 7 nucleotides match TRBD1. The trim removed 4 bases at V and 4 bases at J, leaving 6 bases unmatched. This CDR3 contains 14 residues. Germline V gives CDR1 LGHNA, CDR2 YNFKEQ.

The CDR3 sequence is CSVEGRGRGTRELFF. The CDR3 DNA follows: TGCAGCGTTGAAGGGAGAGGGCGCGGGACCAGGGAGCTGTTTTTT. The rearrangement links TRBV29-1 to TRBJ2-2, with a tentative D call TRBD2 (6 bases). Trimming cost V 1 base and J 9 bases, with 18 bases left between them. CDR1 is SQVTM and CDR2 is ANQGSEA in the germline V gene. The CDR3 has 15 amino acids.

J is TRBJ2-7 and V is TRBV7-2, with D maybe TRBD2 (5 bases). In germline, CDR1 is SGHTA, CDR2 FQGNSA. The CDR3 sequence is 15 residues long. Trimming removed 6 bases from V and 1 base from J, with 16 bases in between. The DNA of the CDR3 is TGTGCCAGCAGGTCTTTCATCGGGGATTCCTACGAGCAGTACTTC. As protein: CASRSFIGDSYEQYF.

This clonotype was recorded only once. The chain joins TRBV29-1 to TRBJ1-1, with unresolved D. V lost 4 bases and J lost 1, with 7 bases in between. Germline lookup yields CDR1 SQVTM and CDR2 ANQGSEA. The CDR3 is 12 amino acids. CDR3: CSVAQWNTEAFF. CDR3 DNA: TGCAGCGTTGCACAGTGGAACACTGAAGCTTTCTTT.

The rearrangement links TRBV20-1 to TRBJ1-2; no definite D call. V shed 0 bases and J shed 4 bases, with 9 bases lying between them. This CDR3 has 13 amino acids. Germline values: CDR1 DFQATT, CDR2 SNEGSKA (reference sequence). CDR3 sequence (DNA): TGCAGTGCTAGAGATGTCAGGATCTATGGCTACACCTTC. Its translation is CSARDVRIYGYTF.

The gene calls are TRBV28 and TRBJ2-1; D is uncertain. This CDR3 has 15 residues. Looked up from germline, CDR1 is MDHEN and CDR2 is SYDVKM. The ends were cut back, 6 bases at V and 7 bases at J, with 19 bases in the middle. The CDR3 protein is CASRPSTGRLNEQFF. As DNA, the CDR3 is TGTGCCAGCAGGCCAAGTACCGGACGCTTAAATGAGCAGTTCTTC.